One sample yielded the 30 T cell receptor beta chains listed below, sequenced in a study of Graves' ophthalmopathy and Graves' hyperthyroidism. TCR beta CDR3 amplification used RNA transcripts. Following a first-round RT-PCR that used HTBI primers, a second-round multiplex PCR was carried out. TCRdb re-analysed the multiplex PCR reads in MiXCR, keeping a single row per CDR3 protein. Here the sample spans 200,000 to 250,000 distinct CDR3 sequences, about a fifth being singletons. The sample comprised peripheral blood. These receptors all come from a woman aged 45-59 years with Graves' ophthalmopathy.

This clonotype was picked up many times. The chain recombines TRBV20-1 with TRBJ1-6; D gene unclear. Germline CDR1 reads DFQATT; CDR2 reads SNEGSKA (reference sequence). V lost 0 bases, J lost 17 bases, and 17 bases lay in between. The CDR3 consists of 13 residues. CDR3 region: CSARDMTLSSVHF. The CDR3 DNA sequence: TGCAGTGCTAGAGATATGACACTGTCGAGTGTCCACTTT.

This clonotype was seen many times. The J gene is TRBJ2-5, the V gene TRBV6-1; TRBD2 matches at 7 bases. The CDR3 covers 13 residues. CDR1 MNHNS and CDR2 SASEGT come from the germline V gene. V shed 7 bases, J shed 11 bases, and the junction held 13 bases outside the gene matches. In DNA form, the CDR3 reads TGTGCCAGCACCGGACTAGGAGGGGTCGCTCAGTACTTC. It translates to CASTGLGGVAQYF.

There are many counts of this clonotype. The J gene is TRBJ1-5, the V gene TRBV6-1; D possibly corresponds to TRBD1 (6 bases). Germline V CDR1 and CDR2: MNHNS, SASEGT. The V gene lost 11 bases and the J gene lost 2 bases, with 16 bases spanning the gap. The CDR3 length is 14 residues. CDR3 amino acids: CAVNRDNGNQPQHF. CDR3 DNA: TGTGCCGTAAACCGGGACAATGGCAATCAGCCCCAGCATTTT.

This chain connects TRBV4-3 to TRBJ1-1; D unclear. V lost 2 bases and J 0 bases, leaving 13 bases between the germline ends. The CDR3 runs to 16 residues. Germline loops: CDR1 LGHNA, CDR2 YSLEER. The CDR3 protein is CASSQLRTELNTEAFF. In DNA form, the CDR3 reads TGCGCCAGCAGCCAACTTCGGACTGAACTGAACACTGAAGCTTTCTTT.

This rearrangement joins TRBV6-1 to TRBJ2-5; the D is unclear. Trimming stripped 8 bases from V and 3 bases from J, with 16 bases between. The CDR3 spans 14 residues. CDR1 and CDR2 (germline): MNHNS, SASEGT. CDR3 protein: CASGRTGEEETQYF. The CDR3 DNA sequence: TGTGCCAGCGGAAGGACGGGTGAGGAAGAGACCCAGTACTTC.

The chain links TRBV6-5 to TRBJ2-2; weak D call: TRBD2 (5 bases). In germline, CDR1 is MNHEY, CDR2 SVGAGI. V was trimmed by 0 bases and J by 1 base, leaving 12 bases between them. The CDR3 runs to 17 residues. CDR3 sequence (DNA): TGTGCCAGCAGTTACTCAGGGAGCCAGAAGAACACCGGGGAGCTGTTTTTT. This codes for CASSYSGSQKNTGELFF.

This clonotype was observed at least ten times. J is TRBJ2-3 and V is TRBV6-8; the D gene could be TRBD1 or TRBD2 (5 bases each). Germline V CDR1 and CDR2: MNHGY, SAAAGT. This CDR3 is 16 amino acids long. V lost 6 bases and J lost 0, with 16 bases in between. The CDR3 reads CASSNDGGRSTDTQYF. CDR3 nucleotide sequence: TGTGCCAGCAGCAACGATGGGGGAAGGAGCACAGATACGCAGTATTTT.

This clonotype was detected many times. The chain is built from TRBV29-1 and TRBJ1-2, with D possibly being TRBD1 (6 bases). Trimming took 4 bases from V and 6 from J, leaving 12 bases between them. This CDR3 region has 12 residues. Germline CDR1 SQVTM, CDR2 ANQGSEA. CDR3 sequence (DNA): TGCAGCGTTGTTCGGACAGATCATGGCTACACCTTC. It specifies CSVVRTDHGYTF.

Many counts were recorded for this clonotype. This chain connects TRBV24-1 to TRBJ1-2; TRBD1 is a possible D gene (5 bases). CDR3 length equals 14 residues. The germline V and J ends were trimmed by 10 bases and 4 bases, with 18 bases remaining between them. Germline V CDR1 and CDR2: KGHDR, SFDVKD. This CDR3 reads CATTETKGVYGYTF. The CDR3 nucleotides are TGTGCCACAACTGAGACGAAAGGGGTCTATGGCTACACCTTC.

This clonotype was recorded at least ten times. The CDR3 region is CASSVSTGNYGYTF. The CDR3 coding sequence is TGTGCCAGCAGTGTCTCGACAGGGAACTATGGCTACACCTTC. V and J are TRBV28 and TRBJ1-2; 7 nucleotides align to TRBD1. Per germline, CDR1 MDHEN and CDR2 SYDVKM. This CDR3 region has 14 residues. The V and J ends lost 5 bases and 2 bases, in that order; junction bases with no gene match: 5.

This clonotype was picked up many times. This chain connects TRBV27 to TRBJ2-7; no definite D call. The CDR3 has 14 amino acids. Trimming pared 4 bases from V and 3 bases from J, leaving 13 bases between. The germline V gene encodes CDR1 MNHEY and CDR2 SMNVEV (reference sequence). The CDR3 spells CASSYTESDYEQYF. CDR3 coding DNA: TGTGCCAGCAGTTACACAGAGTCGGACTACGAGCAGTACTTC.

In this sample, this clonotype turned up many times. The CDR3 spells CASRGGLAGTGELFF. The CDR3 DNA follows: TGTGCCAGCAGAGGAGGGCTAGCGGGGACCGGGGAGCTGTTTTTT. The genes are TRBV2 and TRBJ2-2; 9 bases agree with TRBD2. Germline CDR1 SNHLY, CDR2 FYNNEI. This CDR3 has 15 amino acids. J was trimmed by 5 bases and V by 6 bases; bases with no gene match: 7.

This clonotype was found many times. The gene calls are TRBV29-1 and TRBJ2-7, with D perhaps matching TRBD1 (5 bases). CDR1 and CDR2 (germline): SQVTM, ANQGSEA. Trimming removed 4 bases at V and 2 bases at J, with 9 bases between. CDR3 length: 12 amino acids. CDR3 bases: TGCAGCGTTGCGGAAGGGGCCTACGAGCAGTACTTC. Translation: CSVAEGAYEQYF.

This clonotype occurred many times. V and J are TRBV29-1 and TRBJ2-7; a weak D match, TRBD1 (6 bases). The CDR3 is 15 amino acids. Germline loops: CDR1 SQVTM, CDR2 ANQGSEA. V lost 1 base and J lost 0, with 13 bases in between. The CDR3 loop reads CSVEGPAGASYEQYF. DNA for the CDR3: TGCAGCGTTGAAGGGCCAGCAGGGGCCTCCTACGAGCAGTACTTC.

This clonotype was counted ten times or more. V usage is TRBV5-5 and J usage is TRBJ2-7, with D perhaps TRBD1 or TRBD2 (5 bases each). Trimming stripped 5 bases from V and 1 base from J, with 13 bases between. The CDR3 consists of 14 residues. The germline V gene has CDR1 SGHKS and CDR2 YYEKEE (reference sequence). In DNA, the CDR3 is TGTGCCAGCAGGAAGGGGACGGCGTCCTACGAGCAGTACTTC. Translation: CASRKGTASYEQYF.

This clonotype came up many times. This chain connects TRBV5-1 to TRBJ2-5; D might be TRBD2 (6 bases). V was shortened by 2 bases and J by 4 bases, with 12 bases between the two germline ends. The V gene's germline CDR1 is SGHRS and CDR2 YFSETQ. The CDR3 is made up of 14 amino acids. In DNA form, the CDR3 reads TGCGCCAGCAGCTTATCGACTAGTCTAGAGACCCAGTACTTC. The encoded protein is CASSLSTSLETQYF.

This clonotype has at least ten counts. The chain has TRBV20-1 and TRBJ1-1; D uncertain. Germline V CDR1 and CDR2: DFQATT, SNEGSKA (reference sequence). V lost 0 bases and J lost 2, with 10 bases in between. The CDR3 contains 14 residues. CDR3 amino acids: CSAREAGPNTEAFF. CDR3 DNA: TGCAGTGCTAGAGAGGCCGGACCAAACACTGAAGCTTTCTTT.

CDR3 residues: CASNGGTQETQYF. As DNA, the CDR3 is TGTGCCAGCAATGGCGGCACCCAAGAGACCCAGTACTTC. The rearrangement links TRBV6-1 to TRBJ2-5; no clear D gene. Trimming shortened V by 7 bases and J by 1 base, and 10 bases separated the two germline ends. The CDR3 runs to 13 residues. In germline, CDR1 is MNHNS, CDR2 SASEGT.

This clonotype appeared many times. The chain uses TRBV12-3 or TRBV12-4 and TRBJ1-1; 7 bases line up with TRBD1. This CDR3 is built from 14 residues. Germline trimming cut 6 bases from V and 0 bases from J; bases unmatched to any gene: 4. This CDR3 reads CASRPGTVNTEAFF. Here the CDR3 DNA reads TGTGCCAGCAGACCCGGGACAGTGAACACTGAAGCTTTCTTT.

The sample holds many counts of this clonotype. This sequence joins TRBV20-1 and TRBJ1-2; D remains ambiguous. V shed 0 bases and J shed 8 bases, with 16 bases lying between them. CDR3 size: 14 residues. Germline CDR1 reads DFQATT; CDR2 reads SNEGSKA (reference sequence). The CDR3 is CSAREAGIGKGYTF. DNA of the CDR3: TGCAGTGCTAGAGAGGCTGGGATCGGGAAAGGCTACACCTTC.

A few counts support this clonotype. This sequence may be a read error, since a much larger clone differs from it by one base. CDR3 residues: CANSLGQGTIYEQYF. CDR3 nucleotide sequence: TGTGCCAACAGCCTGGGACAGGGAACGATCTACGAGCAGTACTTC. The rearrangement links TRBV11-2 to TRBJ2-7; 9 nucleotides align to TRBD1. There are 15 residues in the CDR3. Germline CDR1 and CDR2: SGHAT and FQNNGV.

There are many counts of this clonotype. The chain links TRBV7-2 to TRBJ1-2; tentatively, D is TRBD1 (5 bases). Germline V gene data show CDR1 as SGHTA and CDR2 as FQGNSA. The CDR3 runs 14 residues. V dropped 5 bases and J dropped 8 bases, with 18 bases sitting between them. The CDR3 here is CASSPNPGTRGYTF. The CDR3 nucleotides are TGTGCCAGCAGCCCTAACCCCGGGACGAGGGGCTACACCTTC.

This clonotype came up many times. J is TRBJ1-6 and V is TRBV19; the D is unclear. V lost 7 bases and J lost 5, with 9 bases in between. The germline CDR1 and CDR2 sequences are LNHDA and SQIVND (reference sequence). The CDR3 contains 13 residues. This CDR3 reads CASTGRHNSPLHF. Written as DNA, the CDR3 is TGTGCCAGTACCGGTAGGCATAATTCACCCCTCCACTTT.

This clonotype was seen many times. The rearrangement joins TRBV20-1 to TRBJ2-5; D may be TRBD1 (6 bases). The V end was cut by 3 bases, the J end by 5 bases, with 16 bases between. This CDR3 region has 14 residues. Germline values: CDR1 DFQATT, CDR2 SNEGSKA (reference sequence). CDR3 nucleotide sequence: TGCAGTGCTAGGTCCAGGGGTTGGGGGGAGACCCAGTACTTC. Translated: CSARSRGWGETQYF.

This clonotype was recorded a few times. For the CDR3, the DNA is TGCAGTGCCCTCCAGGGAGGAATGAGCAATCAGCCCCAGCATTTT. Residues: CSALQGGMSNQPQHF. The chain uses TRBV20-1 and TRBJ1-5; a weak D match, TRBD1 (5 bases). Germline V CDR1 and CDR2: DFQATT, SNEGSKA (reference sequence). The CDR3 sequence is 15 residues long. Trimming took 6 bases from V and 1 from J, leaving 16 bases between them.

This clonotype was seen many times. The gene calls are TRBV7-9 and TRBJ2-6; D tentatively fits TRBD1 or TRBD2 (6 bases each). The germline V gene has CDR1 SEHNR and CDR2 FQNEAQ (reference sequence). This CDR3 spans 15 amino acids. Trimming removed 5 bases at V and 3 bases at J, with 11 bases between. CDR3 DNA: TGTGCCAGCAGCCCGGGGGCGGGTGGGGCCAACGTCCTGACTTTC. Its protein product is CASSPGAGGANVLTF.

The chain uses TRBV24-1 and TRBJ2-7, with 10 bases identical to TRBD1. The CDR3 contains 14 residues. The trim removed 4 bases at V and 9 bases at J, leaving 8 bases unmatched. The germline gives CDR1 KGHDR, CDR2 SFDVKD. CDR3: CATSERAGTGVQYF. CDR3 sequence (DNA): TGTGCCACCAGTGAACGCGCCGGGACAGGGGTGCAGTACTTC.

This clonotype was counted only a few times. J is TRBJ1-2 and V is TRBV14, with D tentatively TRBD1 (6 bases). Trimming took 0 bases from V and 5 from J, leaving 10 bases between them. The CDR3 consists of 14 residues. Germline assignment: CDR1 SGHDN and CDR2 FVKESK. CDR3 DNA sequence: TGTGCCAGCAGCCAAGATCCCAGGGGATATGGCTACACCTTC. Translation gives CASSQDPRGYGYTF.

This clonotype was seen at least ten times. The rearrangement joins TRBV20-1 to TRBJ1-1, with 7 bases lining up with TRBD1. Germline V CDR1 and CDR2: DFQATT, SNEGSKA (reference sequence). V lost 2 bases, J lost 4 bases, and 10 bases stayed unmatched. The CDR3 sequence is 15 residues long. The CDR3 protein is CSARLVKTGSTEAFF. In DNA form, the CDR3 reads TGCAGTGCTAGACTTGTTAAGACAGGGAGCACTGAAGCTTTCTTT.

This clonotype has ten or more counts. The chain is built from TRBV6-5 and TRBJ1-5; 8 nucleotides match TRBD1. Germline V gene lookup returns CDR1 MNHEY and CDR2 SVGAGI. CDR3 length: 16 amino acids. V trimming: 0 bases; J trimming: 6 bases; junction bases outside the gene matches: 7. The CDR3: CASSYSTQGAGQPQHF. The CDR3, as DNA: TGTGCCAGCAGTTACTCCACCCAGGGGGCAGGTCAGCCCCAGCATTTT.